The 25 T cell receptor beta chains given below trace back to one sample, sequenced in a study of glioma-infiltrating T cells. TCR alpha and beta CDR3 regions were amplified from RNA using iRepertoire nested multiplex PCR. TCRdb reanalysed the multiplex PCR reads using MiXCR and keeps one entry per CDR3 protein. The sample includes approximately 90,000 distinct CDR3 sequences, 20% to 25% of them seen just once. The sequencing sample was made of glioma tissue, nonneoplastic brain tissue, or PBMCs (not recorded which). Receptors were obtained from a human donor with low-grade glioma or glioblastoma, undergoing nonglioma brain surgery, or in good health (not recorded which).

This clonotype was seen repeatedly, ten times or more. The chain couples TRBV2 to TRBJ1-2; D call uncertain. CDR3 size: 13 residues. V was cut by 4 bases and J by 4 bases, with 10 bases left in between. The germline gives CDR1 SNHLY, CDR2 FYNNEI. The CDR3 DNA reads TGTGCCAGCAGTGGCGAGATCTCCTATGGCTACACCTTC. As protein: CASSGEISYGYTF.

This clonotype was observed many times. The chain is built from TRBV20-1 and TRBJ1-1; D perhaps matches TRBD1 (5 bases). Trimming stripped 2 bases from V and 0 bases from J, with 10 bases between. Germline CDR1 DFQATT, CDR2 SNEGSKA (reference sequence). CDR3 size: 14 residues. The CDR3, as DNA: TGCAGTGCTAGAAGGACAACCTTGAACACTGAAGCTTTCTTT. It is translated as CSARRTTLNTEAFF.

This clonotype was seen a handful of times. Possible read error: a much larger clone is one base away. The V gene is TRBV25-1, the J gene TRBJ2-5; maybe TRBD2 (6 bases). Germline CDR1 and CDR2: MGHDK and SYGVNS. The CDR3 is 14 amino acids. CDR3 loop: CASTKAGPQGTQYF. The CDR3 DNA follows: TGTGCCAGCACAAAAGCGGGCCCCCAAGGGACCCAGTACTTC.

The table lists this clonotype with a count of one. A read error may explain this, as a much larger clone is one base away. This is likely a read error, given that the CDR3 carries no conserved phenylalanine or tryptophan at its end. This chain uses TRBV20-1 with TRBJ1-2, with a weak D call TRBD1 (6 bases). From germline, CDR1 is DFQATT and CDR2 SNEGSKA (reference sequence). V was cut by 5 bases and J by 5 bases, with 9 bases left in between. The CDR3 runs 11 residues. CDR3 sequence reads: CSAPTGYGYTP. CDR3 DNA: TGCAGTGCTCCGACAGGATATGGCTACACCCCC.

This clonotype was found many times. The chain recombines TRBV7-2 with TRBJ2-3, with 7 positions matching TRBD1. V lost 6 bases and J lost 3; bases outside the gene matches: 9. CDR1 is SGHTA and CDR2 is FQGNSA in the germline V gene. The CDR3 has 15 amino acids. The CDR3 DNA is TGTGCCAGCAGTCCACAGGGGACAAGGACAGATACGCAGTATTTT. The encoded protein is CASSPQGTRTDTQYF.

The rearrangement joins TRBV3-1 to TRBJ1-6, with D perhaps TRBD1 (6 bases). Germline CDR1 reads LGHDT; CDR2 reads YNNKEL (reference sequence). CDR3 size: 16 residues. The V gene lost 3 bases and the J gene lost 7 bases, with 16 bases spanning the gap. For the CDR3, the DNA is TGTGCCAGCAGCCACCTCGGGACATCGGGAAATTCACCCCTCCACTTT. The encoded protein is CASSHLGTSGNSPLHF.

This clonotype was detected ten times or more. The CDR3 reads CSASTGANSPLHF. The CDR3 nucleotides read TGCAGTGCCTCCACAGGGGCTAATTCACCCCTCCACTTT. The V and J genes are TRBV20-1 and TRBJ1-6; TRBD1 aligns across 7 bases. The germline V gene has CDR1 DFQATT and CDR2 SNEGSKA (reference sequence). The CDR3 consists of 13 residues. With V trimmed by 6 bases and J by 6 bases, 5 bases remained unmatched.

In this sample, this clonotype turned up many times. This chain connects TRBV6-1 to TRBJ1-6, with D unresolved. The germline V gene has CDR1 MNHNS and CDR2 SASEGT. V dropped 3 bases and J dropped 0 bases, with 6 bases sitting between them. The length of the CDR3 is 15 residues. Written as DNA, the CDR3 is TGTGCCAGCAGTGAGAGTCTCTCCTATAATTCACCCCTCCACTTT. Translating it yields CASSESLSYNSPLHF.

In its sample, this clonotype was seen many times. The gene calls are TRBV27 and TRBJ1-6; tentatively, D is TRBD1 (5 bases). The CDR3 contains 14 residues. The V end was cut by 6 bases, the J end by 6 bases, with 12 bases between. CDR1 is MNHEY, CDR2 SMNVEV, per germline (reference sequence). The CDR3, as DNA: TGTGCCAGCAGCCAGCCCAGGGTTAATTCACCCCTCCACTTT. Amino acid sequence: CASSQPRVNSPLHF.

This clonotype has just a few counts. The genes are TRBV5-1 and TRBJ1-4, with TRBD1 identical over 7 bases. Per the germline V gene, CDR1 is SGHRS and CDR2 is YFSETQ. This CDR3 is built from 15 residues. With V trimmed by 2 bases and J by 4 bases, 5 bases remained unmatched. CDR3 protein: CASSLTGTVNEKLFF. CDR3 bases: TGCGCCAGCAGCTTAACCGGGACAGTTAATGAAAAACTGTTTTTT.

This clonotype was counted at least ten times. The chain joins TRBV2 to TRBJ1-2; 9 bases fit TRBD1. Per germline, CDR1 SNHLY and CDR2 FYNNEI. The CDR3 contains 15 residues. The V segment lost 5 bases and the J segment 8 bases; nucleotides outside the gene matches: 12. Written as DNA, the CDR3 is TGTGCCAGCAGTAGTACCCCGGGACAGGGAGGCGGCTACACCTTC. Translating gives CASSSTPGQGGGYTF.

Many counts were recorded for this clonotype. CDR3 region: CATSREGVSYEQYF. As DNA, the CDR3 is TGTGCCACCAGCAGAGAGGGGGTCTCCTACGAGCAGTACTTC. The chain is built from TRBV15 and TRBJ2-7; either TRBD1 or TRBD2 may fit D (5 bases each). Germline lookup yields CDR1 LNHNV and CDR2 YYDKDF (reference sequence). V shed 0 bases and J shed 0 bases, with 6 bases lying between them. The CDR3 totals 14 residues.

Turning to this clonotype: This clone may be a read error of a much larger clone one base away. The gene calls are TRBV6-1 and TRBJ1-5; D might be TRBD1 (6 bases). The germline gives CDR1 MNHNS, CDR2 SASEGT. Trimming took off 11 bases at V and 3 bases at J, with 20 bases between the two ends. The CDR3 is 15 amino acids. The DNA for the CDR3 is TGTGCCGGCACTGGACAGAGAACTAACAATCAGCCCCAGCATTTT. This codes for CAGTGQRTNNQPQHF.

This rearrangement joins TRBV20-1 to TRBJ2-7; no clear D. CDR3 size: 13 residues. CDR1 is DFQATT and CDR2 is SNEGSKA in the germline V gene (reference sequence). Trimming shortened V by 1 base and J by 8 bases, and 15 bases separated the two germline ends. The CDR3 is CSARGVAWTQQYF. The CDR3 coding sequence is TGCAGTGCTAGAGGGGTCGCATGGACCCAGCAGTACTTC.

This clonotype was seen many times. The chain combines TRBV7-8 with TRBJ2-3; 7 bases are a match to TRBD1. Germline V gene lookup returns CDR1 SGHVS and CDR2 FQNEAQ. There are 14 residues in the CDR3. V lost 6 bases and J lost 6; bases outside the gene matches: 9. The CDR3 nucleotides read TGTGCCAGCAGGGGACAGCGCGGACGGGATACGCAGTATTTT. Amino acids: CASRGQRGRDTQYF.

This clonotype was counted at least ten times. The chain joins TRBV5-1 to TRBJ2-3; 11 bases match TRBD2. The junction had 6 bases not matched to a gene; V was cut back by 3 bases and J by 3 bases. The CDR3 extends over 16 amino acids. CDR1 and CDR2 from the germline V gene are SGHRS and YFSETQ. CDR3 residues: CASSSAGTSGTDTQYF. In DNA, the CDR3 is TGCGCCAGCAGCTCCGCCGGGACTAGCGGTACAGATACGCAGTATTTT.

In regard to this clonotype: A much larger clone differs by one base, so this may be a read error. The chain carries TRBV7-9 and TRBJ2-5, with a tentative D call TRBD1 (6 bases). The germline CDR1 and CDR2 sequences are SEHNR and FQNEAQ (reference sequence). V was pared by 5 bases and J by 2 bases, with 15 bases between. CDR3 size: 15 residues. CDR3 region: CASSIRTDTQETQYF. The CDR3 DNA follows: TGTGCCAGCAGCATAAGGACAGACACTCAAGAGACCCAGTACTTC.

The sample holds many counts of this clonotype. J is TRBJ2-1 and V is TRBV10-1, with 7 bases lining up with TRBD2. The CDR3 is 17 residues long. V was clipped by 3 bases and J by 4 bases; unmatched bases: 12. Germline V gene data show CDR1 as WNHNN and CDR2 as SYGVQD (reference sequence). CDR3 loop: CASSDAPGLQRYNEQFF. Here the CDR3 DNA reads TGCGCCAGCAGTGACGCCCCGGGACTACAGCGGTACAATGAGCAGTTCTTC.

This clonotype was seen more than once but under ten times. The chain combines TRBV12-3 or TRBV12-4 with TRBJ2-7; 7 bases fit TRBD1. J gave up 2 bases and V 5 bases, and 6 bases lay outside the gene matches. This CDR3 has 14 residues. CDR3 nucleotides: TGTGCCAGCAGTCCAGACAGGGCTCCCTACGAGCAGTACTTC. The encoded protein is CASSPDRAPYEQYF.

This clonotype has ten or more counts. This chain connects TRBV6-1 to TRBJ2-2; 9 nucleotides match TRBD2. The CDR3 length is 15 residues. V shed 6 bases and J 3 bases; nucleotides not matched to a gene: 5. Germline V lookup: CDR1 MNHNS, CDR2 SASEGT. DNA of the CDR3: TGTGCCAGCAGGGTAGCGGGGGTGGACACCGGGGAGCTGTTTTTT. It codes for CASRVAGVDTGELFF.

This clonotype has a count of ten or more. The chain combines TRBV7-2 with TRBJ2-7; D unclear. This CDR3 region has 13 residues. Germline CDR1 and CDR2: SGHTA and FQGNSA. V dropped 5 bases and J dropped 5 bases, with 13 bases sitting between them. The CDR3 DNA sequence: TGTGCCAGCAGCCTGCGAGTCTACGACGAGCAGTACTTC. Translated: CASSLRVYDEQYF.

The chain joins TRBV5-4 to TRBJ2-3; D is perhaps TRBD2 (5 bases). V lost 4 bases to trimming and J lost 9 bases, with 18 bases between them. This CDR3 has 14 amino acids. CDR1 is SGHNT, CDR2 YYREEE, per germline (reference sequence). As DNA, the CDR3 is TGTGCCAGCAGCATCCGGGTGAGGGAAGAGACGCAGTATTTT. It yields the protein CASSIRVREETQYF.

This clonotype came up a few times. V usage is TRBV29-1 and J usage is TRBJ1-1; no reliable D call. CDR1 and CDR2 from the germline V gene are SQVTM and ANQGSEA. Trimming pared 4 bases from V and 2 bases from J, leaving 8 bases between. The CDR3 covers 12 residues. CDR3 sequence: CSVGAANTEAFF. The CDR3 region has the DNA TGCAGCGTTGGGGCAGCTAACACTGAAGCTTTCTTT.

This clonotype was seen a few times. The V and J genes are TRBV29-1 and TRBJ1-1; a weak D match, TRBD1 (5 bases). The CDR3 is 14 amino acids. V was pared by 2 bases and J by 4 bases, with 14 bases between. Germline lookup yields CDR1 SQVTM and CDR2 ANQGSEA. The CDR3 DNA reads TGCAGCGTTGAAAGCGCAGGGAAGCGCACTGAAGCTTTCTTT. This gives the protein CSVESAGKRTEAFF.

As regards this clonotype: At one boundary the junction diverges from the germline segment, which might be a read error. The chain is built from TRBV18 and TRBJ2-5, with TRBD2 identical over 9 bases. CDR1 KGHSH and CDR2 LQKENI come from the germline V gene. There are 15 residues in the CDR3. The CDR3 coding sequence is TGTGCCAGCTCCCTTAGCGGGAGTGGGAAGGAGACCAAGTACTTC. Amino acids: CASSLSGSGKETKYF.